The clone carrying this TCR beta chain occurred many times. The data stem from a study of kidney transplant recipient with SARS-CoV-2 infection. The CDR3 totals 14 residues. Deletions cut 2 bases from V and 6 bases from J, with 12 bases between. The germline gives CDR1 MNHEY, CDR2 SVGAGI. TCRdb itself ran the reads through MiXCR, one entry per CDR3 protein. The sample lists 200,000 to 250,000 distinct CDR3 sequences, roughly 26% occurring once. Sample: a blood sample, taken at baseline and on day 111 from a kidney transplant recipient. The chain carries TRBV6-5 and TRBJ2-3; D is unresolved. The clonotype was recovered from a male patient in his thirties who had COVID-19 and was a kidney transplant recipient. Certain T cells may be donor cells from the graft. The CDR3 sequence: CASSYDSRRDTQYF. For the CDR3, the DNA is TGTGCCAGCAGTTACGACTCCCGTCGTGATACGCAGTATTTT.